What follows are 25 T cell receptor beta chains derived from one specimen sequenced in a study of response to subunit inactivated influenza vaccine (dated by TCRdb to 2016 to 2019). Libraries were built with RT-PCR. The instrument was an Illumina HiSeq 2500. TCRdb applied fastp at Q25 and MiXCR to the public reads, then kept only in-frame beta chains. Entries that share a CDR3 protein sequence are merged under the most common genes and DNA. This sample gives about 800,000 distinct CDR3 sequences in total; 21% of them show up just once. About a tenth of the sample belongs to the ten largest clones. Source: PBMCs from blood, taken 5 days after vaccination. The receptor set was obtained from a man between 45 and 60 years old who received an inactivated influenza vaccine. Donor details come from another sample of the same person, matched by shared clones.

The chain recombines TRBV11-2 with TRBJ2-1; D gene unclear. Germline CDR1 and CDR2: SGHAT and FQNNGV. The CDR3 is 15 residues long. Trimming took 2 bases from V and 8 from J, leaving 16 bases between them. The CDR3 DNA reads as TGTGCCAGCAGCTTAATTGTTAATCGGCTTTATGAGCAGTTCTTC. Its protein is CASSLIVNRLYEQFF.

The chain is built from TRBV24-1 and TRBJ2-3, with 7 bases that match TRBD1. The germline gives CDR1 KGHDR, CDR2 SFDVKD. The CDR3 sequence is 20 residues long. J was trimmed by 0 bases and V by 4 bases; bases with no gene match: 18. This chain's CDR3 is CATSETGTVTTEGSTDTQYF. CDR3 nucleotides: TGTGCCACCAGTGAAACCGGGACAGTTACCACGGAAGGGAGCACAGATACGCAGTATTTT.

This clonotype has at least ten counts. The chain links TRBV6-5 to TRBJ2-7; maybe TRBD2 (6 bases). V lost 4 bases, J lost 4 bases, and 17 bases lay in between. The CDR3 consists of 15 residues. Germline V lookup: CDR1 MNHEY, CDR2 SVGAGI. CDR3 nucleotide sequence: TGTGCCAGCAGTTCCCCGGAGGGAAGGAGATACGAGCAGTACTTC. Translating gives CASSSPEGRRYEQYF.

This clonotype has ten or more counts. The chain links TRBV12-3 or TRBV12-4 to TRBJ2-2, with 9 bases identical to TRBD2. The CDR3 length is 16 residues. Trimming at V came to 5 bases and at J to 2 bases, leaving 6 bases not matched to a gene. CDR3 protein: CASSPGLAKNTGELFF. The DNA for the CDR3 is TGTGCCAGCAGTCCGGGACTAGCCAAAAACACCGGGGAGCTGTTTTTT.

This chain uses TRBV24-1 with TRBJ2-5, with D maybe TRBD1 (6 bases). Trimming cost V 9 bases and J 5 bases, with 24 bases left between them. There are 16 residues in the CDR3. Germline V gives CDR1 KGHDR, CDR2 SFDVKD. The CDR3 protein is CATSRGGRKSGETQYF. CDR3 coding DNA: TGTGCCACCTCCAGGGGCGGAAGAAAGTCAGGGGAGACCCAGTACTTC.

This chain uses TRBV4-1 with TRBJ2-3; D call uncertain. CDR3 length equals 15 residues. In germline, CDR1 is MGHRA, CDR2 YSYEKL. Trimming took 0 bases from V and 6 from J, leaving 13 bases between them. The CDR3 bases are TGCGCCAGCAGCCAAGAGACTTCGAAGTTGGATACGCAGTATTTT. Its translation is CASSQETSKLDTQYF.

This clonotype was picked up one time. The V and J genes are TRBV6-2 or TRBV6-3 and TRBJ2-6, with D tentatively TRBD1 (5 bases). Germline lookup yields CDR1 MNHEY and CDR2 SVGEGT. Trimming removed 0 bases from V and 1 base from J, with 25 bases in between. This CDR3 contains 22 residues. The DNA of the CDR3 is TGTGCCAGCAGTTACTCTAGGGGTAGCTCACGGGCTATAATTTCTGGGGCCAACGTCCTGACTTTC. This translates into CASSYSRGSSRAIISGANVLTF.

This clonotype was seen just once. V is TRBV20-1 and J is TRBJ2-3; 7 nucleotides line up with TRBD1. With V trimmed by 6 bases and J by 0 bases, 12 bases remained unmatched. CDR1 DFQATT and CDR2 SNEGSKA come from the germline V gene (reference sequence). The CDR3 covers 16 residues. CDR3 nucleotide sequence: TGCAGTGCCGGCGGACAGGAGGTCACTAGCACAGATACGCAGTATTTT. As protein: CSAGGQEVTSTDTQYF.

This clonotype has a handful of counts. The gene calls are TRBV29-1 and TRBJ2-6; D gene ambiguous. V dropped 0 bases and J dropped 4 bases, with 4 bases sitting between them. Germline lookup yields CDR1 SQVTM and CDR2 ANQGSEA. The CDR3 runs to 13 residues. The CDR3 sequence: CSVEEDGANVLTF. The CDR3 region has the DNA TGCAGCGTTGAAGAGGACGGGGCCAACGTCCTGACTTTC.

This clonotype was seen only once. The chain carries TRBV25-1 and TRBJ2-5; 7 nucleotides align to TRBD2. The junction had 11 bases not matched to a gene; V was cut back by 5 bases and J by 2 bases. Germline loops: CDR1 MGHDK, CDR2 SYGVNS. The CDR3 loop spans 16 amino acids. The CDR3 nucleotides read TGTGCCAGCAGTCCCCTGGGAGGGGCTTCTCAAGAGACCCAGTACTTC. This gives the protein CASSPLGGASQETQYF.

V gene TRBV12-3 or TRBV12-4 combines with J gene TRBJ2-5; D ambiguous. The ends were cut back, 6 bases at V and 5 bases at J, with 16 bases in the middle. CDR3 size: 14 residues. The CDR3 sequence: CASSTGAVKETQYF. The CDR3 DNA sequence: TGTGCCAGCAGCACCGGCGCAGTCAAGGAGACCCAGTACTTC.

The gene calls are TRBV4-2 and TRBJ2-5; TRBD1 matches 8 bases. CDR3 length equals 17 residues. The trim removed 3 bases at V and 5 bases at J, leaving 14 bases unmatched. In germline, CDR1 is LGHNA, CDR2 YNFKEQ. The DNA for the CDR3 is TGTGCCAGCAGCCAGGGACATTCTCAGGGGGCTCAGGAGACCCAGTACTTC. Translated, it gives CASSQGHSQGAQETQYF.

There are a few counts of this clonotype. The chain is built from TRBV12-3 or TRBV12-4 and TRBJ2-1, with 9 bases matching TRBD1. The CDR3 sequence is 14 residues long. Trimming cost V 5 bases and J 8 bases; bases outside gene matches: 7. CDR3 residues: CASSRLQGADEQFF. Written as DNA, the CDR3 is TGTGCCAGCAGTCGCCTACAGGGGGCCGATGAGCAGTTCTTC.

The genes are TRBV4-2 and TRBJ2-1, with 10 bases identical to TRBD2. This CDR3 is 16 amino acids long. J gave up 4 bases and V 2 bases, and 5 bases lay outside the gene matches. Germline loops: CDR1 LGHNA, CDR2 YNFKEQ. The CDR3 DNA reads TGTGCCAGCAGCCAACAGGGACTAGCGCCTTACAATGAGCAGTTCTTC. Encoded protein: CASSQQGLAPYNEQFF.

This sequence joins TRBV28 and TRBJ2-1; 16 bases map to TRBD2. The CDR3 has 17 amino acids. V dropped 4 bases and J dropped 10; count of bases not matched to a gene: 10. CDR1 MDHEN and CDR2 SYDVKM come from the germline V gene. This chain's CDR3 is CASSSQGLAGGREEQFF. The CDR3 nucleotides are TGTGCCAGCAGTTCTCAGGGACTAGCGGGAGGGCGCGAGGAGCAGTTCTTC.

This chain links TRBV25-1 with TRBJ2-7; D gene uncertain. Trimming left V 7 bases short and J 2 bases short, with 12 bases between. In germline, CDR1 is MGHDK, CDR2 SYGVNS. The CDR3 spans 13 residues. The CDR3 DNA sequence: TGTGCCAGCATCGGTGAGCAGACCTACGAGCAGTACTTC. Protein product: CASIGEQTYEQYF.

The chain has TRBV2 and TRBJ2-7, with 7 bases lining up with TRBD1. There are 14 residues in the CDR3. In germline, CDR1 is SNHLY, CDR2 FYNNEI. The V and J ends lost 10 bases and 2 bases, in that order; junction bases with no gene match: 11. CDR3 in amino acids: CATQGQVYPYEQYF. The CDR3 nucleotides read TGTGCCACCCAAGGACAGGTGTATCCCTACGAGCAGTACTTC.

This rearrangement joins TRBV5-6 to TRBJ2-3; 7 bases are a match to TRBD1. From germline, CDR1 is SGHDT and CDR2 YYEEEE. This CDR3 has 16 amino acids. J lost 2 bases, V lost 4 bases, and 10 bases had no gene match. DNA of the CDR3: TGTGCCAGCAGCCAACAGGGGCTCGTCCTCACAGATACGCAGTATTTT. Translating gives CASSQQGLVLTDTQYF.

Many counts were recorded for this clonotype. V and J are TRBV20-1 and TRBJ1-1; D not resolved. The CDR3 has 14 amino acids. The V gene lost 5 bases and the J gene lost 5 bases, with 18 bases spanning the gap. Germline lookup yields CDR1 DFQATT and CDR2 SNEGSKA (reference sequence). CDR3 protein: CSALPASKRTEAFF. CDR3 nucleotides: TGCAGTGCTCTCCCCGCTTCAAAGCGGACTGAAGCTTTCTTT.

This clonotype came up many times. The J gene is TRBJ2-1, the V gene TRBV12-3 or TRBV12-4; 7 bases match TRBD2. This CDR3 comprises 16 residues. Trimming cost V 2 bases and J 8 bases; bases outside gene matches: 12. Here the CDR3 reads CASSLIRAGVLDEQFF. The CDR3 nucleotides read TGTGCCAGCAGTTTAATCCGGGCGGGAGTCTTGGATGAGCAGTTCTTC.

The chain links TRBV28 to TRBJ2-7, with 7 positions matching TRBD1. Losses at the gene ends were 4 bases for V and 1 base for J; bases not matched to a gene: 7. There are 15 residues in the CDR3. The germline V gene has CDR1 MDHEN and CDR2 SYDVKM. DNA of the CDR3: TGTGCCAGCAGTTCCTGGGTCAGGGGGTCCTACGAGCAGTACTTC. It translates to CASSSWVRGSYEQYF.

Only a few counts were recorded for this clonotype. The chain carries TRBV7-6 and TRBJ1-5; D unclear. This CDR3 region has 13 residues. The V and J ends lost 1 base and 6 bases respectively, with 7 bases between them. The V gene's germline CDR1 is SGHVS and CDR2 FNYEAQ. CDR3 nucleotides: TGTGCCAGCAGCTTAGGTTGGGCTCAGCCCCAGCATTTT. It encodes CASSLGWAQPQHF.

This clonotype was picked up a small number of times. V and J are TRBV28 and TRBJ1-2; 8 bases match TRBD1. The length of the CDR3 is 15 residues. After removal of 7 bases from V and 5 bases from J, the junction contained 12 bases not matched to a gene. Germline CDR1 MDHEN, CDR2 SYDVKM. The CDR3 DNA sequence: TGTGCCAGCACCCGGTGGACAGGGTGGTGGTATGGCTACACCTTC. Protein product: CASTRWTGWWYGYTF.

This clonotype was found many times. The V call is TRBV12-3 or TRBV12-4, the J call TRBJ1-3; 11 nucleotides line up with TRBD1. V was pared by 7 bases and J by 1 base, with 3 bases of the junction left unmatched. The CDR3 sequence is 15 residues long. The chain's CDR3 is CASTGQGDSGNTIYF. DNA for the CDR3: TGTGCCAGCACGGGACAGGGGGATTCTGGAAACACCATATATTTT.

The genes are TRBV7-9 and TRBJ1-6; D ambiguous. The ends were cut back, 4 bases at V and 5 bases at J, with 12 bases in the middle. The CDR3 has 15 amino acids. Germline V gene lookup returns CDR1 SEHNR and CDR2 FQNEAQ (reference sequence). The CDR3 coding sequence is TGTGCCAGCAGCTCCACCAATCCCGATAATTCACCCCTCCACTTT. Amino acid sequence: CASSSTNPDNSPLHF.